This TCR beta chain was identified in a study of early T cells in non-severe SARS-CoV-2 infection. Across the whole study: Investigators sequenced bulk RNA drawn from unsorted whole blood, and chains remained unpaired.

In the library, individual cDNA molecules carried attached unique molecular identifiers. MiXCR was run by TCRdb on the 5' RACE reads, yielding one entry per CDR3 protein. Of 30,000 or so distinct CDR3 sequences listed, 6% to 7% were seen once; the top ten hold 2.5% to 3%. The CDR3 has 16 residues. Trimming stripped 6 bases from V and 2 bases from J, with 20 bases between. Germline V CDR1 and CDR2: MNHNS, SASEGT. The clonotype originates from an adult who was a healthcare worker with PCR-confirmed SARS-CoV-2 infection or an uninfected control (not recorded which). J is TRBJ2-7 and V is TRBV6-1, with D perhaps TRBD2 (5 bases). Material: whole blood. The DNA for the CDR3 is TGTGCCAGCAGCGAGGCGCTGGCCCGGGATGCCTACGAGCAGTACTTC. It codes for CASSEALARDAYEQYF.